This T cell receptor beta chain comes out of a study of control samples from healthy donors and cancer patients (dated by TCRdb to the early 2020s). The CDR3 sequence holds 16 residues, the cysteine and phenylalanine included. The read is trimmed to its CDR3 DNA, 48 bases read in frame from base 1. V gives up 0 bases and J gives up 5 bases, and the segment between their germline ends measures 17 bases. CDR1 SGHDT and CDR2 YYEEEE were looked up in the germline V gene. A word on this clone: It lacks a known antigen. No quality values exist for individual bases; no much larger clone is one base distant.

The library was produced with the immunoSEQ multiplex PCR assay. TCRdb took over this immuneACCESS table, retaining in-frame rearrangements with V and J assigned. Such tables are incomplete; in checked studies, under half of the missing clones stem from an unresolved V gene, and the remainder is unexplained. This sample is represented by 50,000 or so clones; approximately 93% of them were singletons. Around 20% of the sample lies in the top ten. The sequence was obtained from a woman aged 50 to 65 with head and neck cancer. The sequencing sample was made of PBMCs. The chain links TRBV5-6 with TRBJ1-1, with a weak D call of TRBD1 (6 bases match). The base sequence is TGTGCCAGCAGCTTGGCTGGGGGGCTAGGGATTACTGAAGCTTTCTTT. Translated, it reads CASSLAGGLGITEAFF.